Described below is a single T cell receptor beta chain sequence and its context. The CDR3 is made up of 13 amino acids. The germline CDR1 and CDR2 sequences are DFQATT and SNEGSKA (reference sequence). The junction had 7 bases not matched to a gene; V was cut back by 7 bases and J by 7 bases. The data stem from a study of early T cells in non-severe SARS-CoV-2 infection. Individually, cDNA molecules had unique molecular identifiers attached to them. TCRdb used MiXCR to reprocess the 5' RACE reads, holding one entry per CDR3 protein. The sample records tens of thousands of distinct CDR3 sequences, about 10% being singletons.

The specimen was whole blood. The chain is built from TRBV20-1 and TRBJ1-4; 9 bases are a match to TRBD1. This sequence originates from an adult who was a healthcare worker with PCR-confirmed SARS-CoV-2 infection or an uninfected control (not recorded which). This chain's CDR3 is CSDPRDRVEKLFF. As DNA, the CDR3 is TGCAGTGATCCCCGGGACAGGGTTGAAAAACTGTTTTTT.